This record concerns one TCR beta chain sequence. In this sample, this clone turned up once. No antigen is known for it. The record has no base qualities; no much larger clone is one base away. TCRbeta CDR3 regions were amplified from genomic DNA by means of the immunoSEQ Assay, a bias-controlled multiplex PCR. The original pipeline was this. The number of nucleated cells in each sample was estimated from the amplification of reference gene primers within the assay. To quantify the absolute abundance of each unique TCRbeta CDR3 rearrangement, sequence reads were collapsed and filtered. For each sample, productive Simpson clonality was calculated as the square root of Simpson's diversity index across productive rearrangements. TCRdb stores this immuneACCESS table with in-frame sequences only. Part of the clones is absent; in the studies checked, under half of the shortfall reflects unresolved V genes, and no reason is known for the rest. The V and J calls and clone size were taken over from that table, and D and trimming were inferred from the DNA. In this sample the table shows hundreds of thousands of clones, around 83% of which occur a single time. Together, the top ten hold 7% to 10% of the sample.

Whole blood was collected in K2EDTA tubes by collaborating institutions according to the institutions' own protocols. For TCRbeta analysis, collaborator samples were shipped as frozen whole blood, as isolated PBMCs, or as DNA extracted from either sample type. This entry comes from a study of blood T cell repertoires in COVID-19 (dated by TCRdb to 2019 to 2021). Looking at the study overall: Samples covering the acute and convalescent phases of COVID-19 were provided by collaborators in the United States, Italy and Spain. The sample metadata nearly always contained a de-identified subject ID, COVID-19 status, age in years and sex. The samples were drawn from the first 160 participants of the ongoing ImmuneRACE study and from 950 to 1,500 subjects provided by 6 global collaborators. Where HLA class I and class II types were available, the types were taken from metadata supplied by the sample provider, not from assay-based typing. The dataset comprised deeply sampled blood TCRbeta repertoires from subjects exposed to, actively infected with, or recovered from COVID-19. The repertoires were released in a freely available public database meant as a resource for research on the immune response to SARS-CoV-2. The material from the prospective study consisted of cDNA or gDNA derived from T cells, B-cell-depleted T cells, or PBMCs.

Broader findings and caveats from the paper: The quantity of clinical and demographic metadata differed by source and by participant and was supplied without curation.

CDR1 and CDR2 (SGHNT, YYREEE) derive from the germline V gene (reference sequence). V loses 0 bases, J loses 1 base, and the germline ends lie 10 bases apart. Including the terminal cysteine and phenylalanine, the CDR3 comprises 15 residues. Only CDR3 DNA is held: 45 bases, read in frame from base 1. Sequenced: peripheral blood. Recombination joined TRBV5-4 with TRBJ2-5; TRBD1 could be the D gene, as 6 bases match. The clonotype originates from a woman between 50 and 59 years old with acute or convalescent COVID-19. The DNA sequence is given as TGTGCCAGCAGCTTGGCCGTAGGGGGCCAAGAGACCCAGTACTTC. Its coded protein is CASSLAVGGQETQYF.